These 4 T cell receptor beta chains share one sample of origin, sequenced in a study of T cell clones after liver transplantation. The repertoire was sequenced with immunoSEQ multiplex PCR; TCRdb's copy has only in-frame clones and lacks some. The sample has nearly 55,000 clones, around 85% seen once; the top ten hold about 8.5%. The specimen comprised CD4+ T cells from blood, sampled before liver transplant. These receptors were collected from a human donor who received a liver transplant.

The CDR3 loop is CASSYSTLYEQYF. Here the CDR3 DNA reads TGTGCCAGCAGTTACTCGACCTTGTACGAGCAGTACTTC. The chain uses TRBV6-6 and TRBJ2-7; no firm D call. Germline-derived CDR1 and CDR2 are MNHNY and SVGAGI (reference sequence). The CDR3 is 13 amino acids. V lost 0 bases, J lost 4 bases, and 7 bases lay in between.

The chain joins TRBV6-1 to TRBJ1-5; 7 bases are a match to TRBD1. The CDR3 is made up of 14 amino acids. Germline CDR1 and CDR2: MNHNS and SASEGT. The V gene end was trimmed by 5 bases and the J gene end by 7 bases; junction bases not matched to a gene: 8. As DNA, the CDR3 is TGTGCCAGCAGTCGGCAGGGGGTAAGACAGCCCCAGCATTTT. This sequence encodes CASSRQGVRQPQHF.

The chain combines TRBV19 with TRBJ1-4; 9 nucleotides agree with TRBD1. The CDR3 has 15 amino acids. Trimming at V came to 4 bases and at J to 7 bases, leaving 7 bases not matched to a gene. The germline V gene has CDR1 LNHDA and CDR2 SQIVND (reference sequence). CDR3 DNA sequence: TGTGCCAGTAGTACCCAGGACAGGGGTACTGAAAAACTGTTTTTT. Translating gives CASSTQDRGTEKLFF.

The V gene is TRBV19, the J gene TRBJ1-1, with D perhaps matching TRBD1 (6 bases). The ends were cut back, 3 bases at V and 11 bases at J, with 13 bases in the middle. Germline V gene lookup returns CDR1 LNHDA and CDR2 SQIVND (reference sequence). This CDR3 has 12 residues. The CDR3 loop is CASSMGAGAAFF. For the CDR3, the DNA is TGTGCCAGTAGTATGGGGGCAGGGGCGGCTTTCTTT.